These 15 T cell receptor beta chains were all obtained from the same sample, sequenced in a study of regulatory T cells in long-lasting Graves disease. Regarding time point: persistent/refractory GD, antithyroid drugs over 5 years with positive TRAb. RNA isolated from PBMCs was used to make the TCR library. The authors built TCR beta libraries using iRepertoire HTBI primers and Arm-PCR of CDR3 regions. One entry per CDR3 protein, called by TCRdb with MiXCR from the multiplex PCR reads. Of fewer than 450,000 distinct CDR3 sequences in the sample, more than 20% were seen once. The input for sequencing was peripheral blood mononuclear cells (PBMCs), taken when the disease was refractory, from a patient treated with antithyroid drugs. Source of these receptors: a female donor with Graves disease.

This clonotype was observed at least ten times. This chain links TRBV7-3 with TRBJ2-7; 10 bases map to TRBD1. The CDR3 runs to 15 residues. Germline loops: CDR1 SGHTA, CDR2 FQGTGA. With V trimmed by 4 bases and J by 1 base, 4 bases remained unmatched. The CDR3 is CASSWDRGPSYEQYF. The DNA of the CDR3 is TGTGCCAGCAGCTGGGACAGGGGACCGTCCTACGAGCAGTACTTC.

A few counts support this clonotype. The genes are TRBV14 and TRBJ2-7; a possible D gene is TRBD2 (5 bases). This CDR3 is 13 amino acids long. Germline CDR1 reads SGHDN; CDR2 reads FVKESK. V was shortened by 6 bases and J by 6 bases, with 15 bases between the two germline ends. Here the CDR3 DNA reads TGTGCCAGCAGTAACAGCCCGGCGGGCGAGCAGTACTTC. Translated, it gives CASSNSPAGEQYF.

The table lists this clonotype with a few counts. This rearrangement joins TRBV20-1 to TRBJ2-7; tentatively, D is TRBD1 or TRBD2 (5 bases each). CDR3 length: 12 residues. Germline CDR1 is DFQATT and CDR2 is SNEGSKA (reference sequence). Trimming left V 1 base short and J 6 bases short, with 10 bases between. The CDR3 loop is CSARVPGREQYF. In DNA, the CDR3 is TGCAGTGCTAGAGTGCCGGGGCGCGAGCAGTACTTC.

The J gene is TRBJ2-2, the V gene TRBV6-5; perhaps TRBD2 as D (5 bases). Trimming pared 0 bases from V and 0 bases from J, leaving 14 bases between. CDR1 and CDR2 from the germline V gene are MNHEY and SVGAGI. There are 18 residues in the CDR3. The CDR3 spells CASSYSASWTSNTGELFF. The CDR3 DNA follows: TGTGCCAGCAGTTACTCGGCTAGTTGGACTTCGAACACCGGGGAGCTGTTTTTT.

This sequence joins TRBV7-9 and TRBJ2-7, with D uncertain. Per germline, CDR1 SEHNR and CDR2 FQNEAQ (reference sequence). CDR3 length: 14 residues. With 6 bases removed from V and 4 bases from J, the gap between germline ends came to 16 bases. CDR3 loop: CASSSTVYTYEQYF. As DNA, the CDR3 is TGTGCCAGCAGTTCAACAGTCTACACGTACGAGCAGTACTTC. Combining the CDR3 with reference TRBV7-9 and TRBJ2-7 gives the whole variable domain DTGVSQNPRHKITKRGQNVTFRCDPISEHNRLYWYRQTLGQGPEFLTYFQNEAQLEKSRLLSDRFSAERPKGSFSTLEIQRTEQGDSAMYLCASSSTVYTYEQYFGPGTRLTVT.

This clonotype appeared many times. The chain couples TRBV28 to TRBJ2-7; 7 bases align to TRBD1. J was trimmed by 6 bases and V by 5 bases; bases with no gene match: 16. The CDR3 has 16 residues. Per the germline V gene, CDR1 is MDHEN and CDR2 is SYDVKM. Written as DNA, the CDR3 is TGTGCCAGCAGTCCCGCCTCAGGGGGTGTTTTGGGCGAGCAGTACTTC. Residues: CASSPASGGVLGEQYF.

There are many counts of this clonotype. This rearrangement joins TRBV30 to TRBJ2-7; D may be TRBD2 (6 bases). Between the trimmed V and J ends, which lost 7 bases and 2 bases, there was a span of 12 bases. The CDR3 has 12 residues. Germline assignment: CDR1 GTSNPN and CDR2 SVGIG (reference sequence). CDR3 nucleotides: TGTGCCTCCCAGGCGGGAACCTACGAGCAGTACTTC. Protein: CASQAGTYEQYF.

In this sample, this clonotype turned up a few times. CDR3 residues: CASTGQAQGYGYTF. Here the CDR3 DNA reads TGTGCCAGCACTGGACAGGCCCAGGGCTATGGCTACACCTTC. This rearrangement joins TRBV6-1 to TRBJ1-2; 7 nucleotides align to TRBD1. CDR1 and CDR2 from the germline V gene are MNHNS and SASEGT. The CDR3 covers 14 residues. V dropped 7 bases and J dropped 4; count of bases not matched to a gene: 9.

In its sample, this clonotype was seen a few times. J is TRBJ2-7 and V is TRBV12-3 or TRBV12-4, with unresolved D. CDR3 length: 15 amino acids. V was cut by 3 bases and J by 0 bases, with 12 bases left in between. CDR3 in DNA: TGTGCCAGCAGTTTCGGCGGCACCTTCTCCTACGAGCAGTACTTC. Protein: CASSFGGTFSYEQYF.

The sample holds a few counts of this clonotype. The gene calls are TRBV15 and TRBJ2-7; D unresolved. Germline V lookup: CDR1 LNHNV, CDR2 YYDKDF (reference sequence). V lost 1 base to trimming and J lost 5 bases, with 24 bases between them. CDR3 size: 18 residues. The CDR3 reads CATSRVPIPRTPSDEQYF. The CDR3 region has the DNA TGTGCCACCAGCAGAGTTCCAATACCCCGGACGCCGTCCGACGAGCAGTACTTC. Based on the CDR3 plus reference TRBV15 and TRBJ2-7, the full variable domain is DAMVIQNPRYQVTQFGKPVTLSCSQTLNHNVMYWYQQKSSQAPKLLFHYYDKDFNNEADTPDNFQSRRPNTSFCFLDIRSPGLGDTAMYLCATSRVPIPRTPSDEQYFGPGTRLTVT.

This chain joins TRBV27 and TRBJ2-7; a weak D match, TRBD1 (5 bases). The V and J ends lost 5 bases and 5 bases respectively, with 19 bases between them. The CDR3 covers 15 residues. Germline loops: CDR1 MNHEY, CDR2 SMNVEV (reference sequence). CDR3 sequence: CASSPNRWEIDEQYF. CDR3 DNA: TGTGCCAGCAGTCCGAACAGGTGGGAAATCGACGAGCAGTACTTC.

This clonotype was detected many times. The chain has TRBV6-1 and TRBJ2-7; 9 bases line up with TRBD2. J lost 2 bases, V lost 4 bases, and 9 bases had no gene match. The V gene's germline CDR1 is MNHNS and CDR2 SASEGT. The length of the CDR3 is 16 residues. In DNA form, the CDR3 reads TGTGCCAGCAGTGCTTTAGCGGGAGAGTTCACCTACGAGCAGTACTTC. It specifies CASSALAGEFTYEQYF.

The chain recombines TRBV4-2 with TRBJ1-1; no definite D call. This CDR3 has 13 residues. V was shortened by 0 bases and J by 4 bases, with 6 bases between the two germline ends. In germline, CDR1 is LGHNA, CDR2 YNFKEQ. The CDR3 region has the DNA TGTGCCAGCAGCCAAGACGGCATCACTGAAGCTTTCTTT. The encoded protein is CASSQDGITEAFF.

This clonotype was seen many times. The chain uses TRBV20-1 and TRBJ1-2; no reliable D call. Trimming took 3 bases from V and 6 from J, leaving 5 bases between them. This CDR3 contains 10 residues. Germline V gene data show CDR1 as DFQATT and CDR2 as SNEGSKA (reference sequence). This chain's CDR3 is CSASPDGYTF. For the CDR3, the DNA is TGCAGTGCTAGCCCGGATGGCTACACCTTC.

This clonotype was recorded a few times. The gene calls are TRBV29-1 and TRBJ1-1; 8 nucleotides match TRBD1. After removal of 5 bases from V and 5 bases from J, the junction contained 7 bases not matched to a gene. This CDR3 comprises 13 residues. Per germline, CDR1 SQVTM and CDR2 ANQGSEA. In nucleotides, the CDR3 is TGCAGCGTTACGACAGGGGCCGGGACTGAAGCTTTCTTT. It codes for CSVTTGAGTEAFF.